Following are 6 T cell receptor beta chains from one sample sequenced in a study of neurological immune-mediated disorders. TCRdb independently ran MiXCR on the 5' RACE reads; one entry per CDR3 protein. The data hold tens of thousands of distinct CDR3 sequences, with 5.5% to 8% observed a single time. Sequencing input: CD8+ T cells from blood. The receptors stem from a man younger than 35 in good health.

Many counts were recorded for this clonotype. J is TRBJ1-2 and V is TRBV5-1; no clear D gene. Germline V gene lookup returns CDR1 SGHRS and CDR2 YFSETQ. The V end lost 1 base, the J end lost 8 bases, and 18 bases lay between the germline ends. The CDR3 spans 15 residues. The CDR3 DNA sequence: TGCGCCAGCAGCTTGCACACCGCGGACCTGGGGGGCTACACCTTC. It yields the protein CASSLHTADLGGYTF.

This clonotype has a count of ten or more. The CDR3 DNA sequence: TGCAGTGCTAGACCCGGACTTTTGGCTGAAGCTTTCTTT. It is translated as CSARPGLLAEAFF. The rearrangement uses TRBV20-1 and TRBJ1-1; D remains unclear. V lost 2 bases to trimming and J lost 6 bases, with 13 bases between them. Germline assignment: CDR1 DFQATT and CDR2 SNEGSKA (reference sequence). This CDR3 has 13 amino acids.

Sample share makes this clonotype medium-sized. V gene TRBV24-1 combines with J gene TRBJ2-5; 8 nucleotides agree with TRBD1. The CDR3 runs 14 residues. Trimming cost V 4 bases and J 7 bases; bases outside gene matches: 7. CDR1 KGHDR and CDR2 SFDVKD come from the germline V gene. CDR3 sequence (DNA): TGTGCCACCAGTGACGTCGGACAGGGTGGGACCCAGTACTTC. This translates into CATSDVGQGGTQYF.

This clonotype has a count of ten or more. This chain joins TRBV4-1 and TRBJ2-5; 7 bases align to TRBD1. The germline CDR1 and CDR2 sequences are MGHRA and YSYEKL. J lost 5 bases, V lost 2 bases, and 5 bases had no gene match. This CDR3 has 14 residues. The chain's CDR3 is CASSQLKGAETQYF. DNA of the CDR3: TGCGCCAGCAGCCAACTAAAGGGGGCTGAGACCCAGTACTTC.

This clonotype was detected ten times or more. The J gene is TRBJ2-7, the V gene TRBV15, with 7 nucleotides matching TRBD2. J lost 2 bases, V lost 3 bases, and 4 bases had no gene match. Germline V CDR1 and CDR2: LNHNV, YYDKDF (reference sequence). The CDR3 runs 14 residues. The CDR3 nucleotides read TGTGCCACCAGCAGGGGAGCGGGGACCTACGAGCAGTACTTC. Its protein is CATSRGAGTYEQYF.

This clonotype was recorded at least ten times. The chain couples TRBV5-1 to TRBJ1-4, with 12 bases aligning to TRBD1. V lost 4 bases and J lost 7; bases outside the gene matches: 8. The CDR3 has 16 residues. Germline CDR1 is SGHRS and CDR2 is YFSETQ. The CDR3 loop is CASSRGTGGDSEKLFF. In DNA, the CDR3 is TGCGCCAGCAGCCGAGGGACAGGGGGCGATAGTGAAAAACTGTTTTTT.